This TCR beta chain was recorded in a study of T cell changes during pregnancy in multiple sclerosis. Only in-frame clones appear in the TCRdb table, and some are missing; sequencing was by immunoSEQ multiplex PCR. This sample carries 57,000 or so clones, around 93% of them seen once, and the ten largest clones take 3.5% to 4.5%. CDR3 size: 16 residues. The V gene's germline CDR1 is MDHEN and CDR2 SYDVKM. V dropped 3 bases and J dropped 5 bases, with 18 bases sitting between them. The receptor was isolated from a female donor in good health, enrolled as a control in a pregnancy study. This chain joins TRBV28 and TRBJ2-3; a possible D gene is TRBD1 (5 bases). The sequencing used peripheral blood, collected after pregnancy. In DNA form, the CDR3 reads TGTGCCAGCAGTTTCTCGACAGAATTGGGGTTAGATACGCAGTATTTT. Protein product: CASSFSTELGLDTQYF.